These 31 T cell receptor beta chains share one sample of origin, sequenced in a study of Graves' ophthalmopathy and Graves' hyperthyroidism. Amplified TCR beta CDR3 regions were obtained using RNA transcripts as template. HTBI-primed first-round RT-PCR preceded second-round multiplex PCR. In TCRdb, the multiplex PCR reads were re-called with MiXCR into one record per CDR3 protein. This sample has 450,000 or so distinct CDR3 sequences, with approximately 15% found just once. Material for sequencing was blood. These receptors all come from a woman under 40 with Graves' ophthalmopathy.

In this sample, this clonotype turned up many times. The chain employs TRBV20-1 and TRBJ1-2, with a weak D call TRBD1 (6 bases). Germline lookup yields CDR1 DFQATT and CDR2 SNEGSKA (reference sequence). Deletions cut 3 bases from V and 4 bases from J, with 18 bases between. CDR3 size: 15 residues. The CDR3 bases are TGCAGTGCTAGTAAGGCCCCAGGGGAGTCCTATGGCTACACCTTC. The encoded protein is CSASKAPGESYGYTF.

For the CDR3, the DNA is TGTGCCAGCAGCAAAACCTCAGGGGGGATGGAGACCCAGTACTTC. This codes for CASSKTSGGMETQYF. This chain joins TRBV7-2 and TRBJ2-5, with a weak D call TRBD1 (7 bases). The length of the CDR3 is 15 residues. Trimming stripped 5 bases from V and 5 bases from J, with 18 bases between. From germline, CDR1 is SGHTA and CDR2 FQGNSA.

Many counts were recorded for this clonotype. This rearrangement joins TRBV4-1 to TRBJ1-2; TRBD1 matches at 11 bases. CDR1 is MGHRA, CDR2 YSYEKL, per germline. This CDR3 is built from 15 residues. The junction had 8 bases not matched to a gene; V was cut back by 3 bases and J by 8 bases. The CDR3 loop reads CASSHGQGAPGGYTF. CDR3 coding DNA: TGCGCCAGCAGCCACGGACAGGGGGCACCAGGAGGCTACACCTTC.

This clonotype has ten or more counts. The genes are TRBV2 and TRBJ1-5; 9 bases line up with TRBD1. This CDR3 is built from 18 residues. V lost 5 bases, J lost 2 bases, and 13 bases stayed unmatched. CDR1 is SNHLY and CDR2 is FYNNEI in the germline V gene. CDR3 coding DNA: TGTGCCAGCAGTCGTCCCGGGACAGGGACCGGTGGCAATCAGCCCCAGCATTTT. This translates into CASSRPGTGTGGNQPQHF.

This clonotype was recorded at least ten times. The chain links TRBV6-1 to TRBJ2-7; D unclear. This CDR3 spans 13 amino acids. Germline assignment: CDR1 MNHNS and CDR2 SASEGT. Trimming pared 4 bases from V and 3 bases from J, leaving 10 bases between. CDR3 in amino acids: CASSVSVLYEQYF. In nucleotides, the CDR3 is TGTGCCAGCAGTGTATCGGTCCTCTACGAGCAGTACTTC.

This clonotype has ten or more counts. J is TRBJ2-7 and V is TRBV9; 7 nucleotides match TRBD2. In germline, CDR1 is SGDLS, CDR2 YYNGEE. V shed 0 bases, J shed 2 bases, and the junction held 2 bases outside the gene matches. CDR3 size: 14 residues. The CDR3 here is CASSVGLAPYEQYF. Written as DNA, the CDR3 is TGTGCCAGCAGCGTAGGACTAGCACCCTACGAGCAGTACTTC.

V is TRBV30 and J is TRBJ1-6; D might be TRBD1 (5 bases). Germline CDR1 is GTSNPN and CDR2 is SVGIG (reference sequence). Deletions cut 2 bases from V and 15 bases from J, with 14 bases between. The CDR3 has 12 residues. CDR3 sequence: CAWSREGRLLHF. The CDR3 DNA reads as TGTGCCTGGAGTCGAGAGGGACGTCTCCTCCACTTT.

The chain has TRBV20-1 and TRBJ2-3, with D perhaps matching TRBD2 (5 bases). Per germline, CDR1 DFQATT and CDR2 SNEGSKA (reference sequence). CDR3 length: 15 amino acids. Trimming shortened V by 0 bases and J by 0 bases, and 10 bases separated the two germline ends. CDR3 coding DNA: TGCAGTGCTAGAGATCCCCCGGGGAGCACAGATACGCAGTATTTT. Translation gives CSARDPPGSTDTQYF.

The table lists this clonotype with many counts. The J gene is TRBJ1-6, the V gene TRBV6-5; unclear D gene. The V and J ends lost 1 base and 4 bases respectively, with 5 bases between them. Germline CDR1 reads MNHEY; CDR2 reads SVGAGI. The CDR3 covers 14 residues. CDR3 bases: TGTGCCAGCAGTTACTTAGGGTATAATTCACCCCTCCACTTT. Amino acid sequence: CASSYLGYNSPLHF.

J is TRBJ1-5 and V is TRBV2, with 7 bases lining up with TRBD1. J was trimmed by 7 bases and V by 6 bases; bases with no gene match: 6. The germline V gene has CDR1 SNHLY and CDR2 FYNNEI. The length of the CDR3 is 13 residues. In DNA form, the CDR3 reads TGTGCCAGCAGGGACAGGACGGGGCAGCCCCAGCATTTT. Translating it yields CASRDRTGQPQHF.

At least ten counts were recorded for this clonotype. The V gene is TRBV12-3 or TRBV12-4, the J gene TRBJ2-4; possible D gene TRBD1, 6 bases. V lost 6 bases to trimming and J lost 6 bases, with 9 bases between them. The CDR3 consists of 12 residues. In DNA form, the CDR3 reads TGTGCCAGCAGGCAGACAGGAAACATTCAGTACTTC. As protein: CASRQTGNIQYF.

This clonotype was picked up many times. V gene TRBV5-1 combines with J gene TRBJ1-1, with 7 bases fitting TRBD1. Trimming at V came to 4 bases and at J to 4 bases, leaving 7 bases not matched to a gene. The CDR3 loop spans 14 amino acids. CDR1 and CDR2 from the germline V gene are SGHRS and YFSETQ. Here the CDR3 reads CASSAQGSLTEAFF. The CDR3 coding sequence is TGCGCCAGCAGCGCACAGGGGTCTCTCACTGAAGCTTTCTTT.

The rearrangement joins TRBV6-5 to TRBJ1-5; tentative D call: TRBD1 (6 bases). Trimming shortened V by 4 bases and J by 5 bases, and 15 bases separated the two germline ends. CDR3 length: 15 residues. CDR1 and CDR2 from the germline V gene are MNHEY and SVGAGI. The CDR3 bases are TGTGCCAGCAGTTCTTTACCAGGGGTCGATCAGCCCCAGCATTTT. This translates into CASSSLPGVDQPQHF.

V usage is TRBV11-2 and J usage is TRBJ1-6; D not resolved. From germline, CDR1 is SGHAT and CDR2 FQNNGV. Between the trimmed V and J ends, which lost 0 bases and 10 bases, there was a span of 4 bases. The CDR3 is made up of 12 amino acids. For the CDR3, the DNA is TGTGCCAGCAGCTTAGAGGCGTCACCCCTCCACTTT. It codes for CASSLEASPLHF.

This clonotype has a count of ten or more. The gene calls are TRBV12-3 or TRBV12-4 and TRBJ1-1; D may be TRBD1 (6 bases). The CDR3 has 16 residues. Trimming took off 4 bases at V and 1 base at J, with 16 bases between the two ends. Written as DNA, the CDR3 is TGTGCCAGCAGTTCCCACCCGGGGGGCGGGAACACTGAAGCTTTCTTT. Translated: CASSSHPGGGNTEAFF.

This clonotype showed up many times. J is TRBJ1-2 and V is TRBV12-3 or TRBV12-4; the match to TRBD1 covers 7 bases. V shed 2 bases, J shed 4 bases, and the junction held 7 bases outside the gene matches. The CDR3 is 15 residues long. The DNA of the CDR3 is TGTGCCAGCAGTTTATCAGCAGGGGGAGGCTATGGCTACACCTTC. Encoded protein: CASSLSAGGGYGYTF.

This clonotype has at least ten counts. The V call is TRBV20-1, the J call TRBJ1-5; unclear D gene. Germline-derived CDR1 and CDR2 are DFQATT and SNEGSKA (reference sequence). V lost 2 bases to trimming and J lost 0 bases, with 2 bases between them. The CDR3 covers 12 residues. The CDR3 sequence: CSARYSNQPQHF. The CDR3 DNA follows: TGCAGTGCTAGATATAGCAATCAGCCCCAGCATTTT.

This clonotype occurred many times. The rearrangement links TRBV6-1 to TRBJ1-2; 9 bases align to TRBD1. The germline V gene has CDR1 MNHNS and CDR2 SASEGT. The CDR3 is 15 residues long. V trimming: 6 bases; J trimming: 5 bases; junction bases outside the gene matches: 10. The CDR3 sequence: CASRSDRGSLYGYTF. The CDR3, as DNA: TGTGCCAGCAGGTCGGACAGGGGATCATTATATGGCTACACCTTC.

Ten or more counts support this clonotype. Sequence at one end of the junction differs from germline and may be a read error. The chain couples TRBV7-7 to TRBJ2-2; possibly TRBD2 for D (6 bases). The CDR3 length is 13 residues. Germline V gene lookup returns CDR1 SSHAT and CDR2 FNYEAQ (reference sequence). The CDR3 DNA is TGTGCTAGCAGCCAGGAGGGCACCGGGGAGCTGTTTTTT. Translating it yields CASSQEGTGELFF.

This clonotype was observed at least ten times. V usage is TRBV4-1 and J usage is TRBJ1-3, with D unresolved. The germline CDR1 and CDR2 sequences are MGHRA and YSYEKL. The CDR3 is 16 residues long. V was pared by 2 bases and J by 4 bases, with 15 bases between. The CDR3 sequence is CASSQQQDFLGNTIYF. The CDR3 DNA reads TGCGCCAGCAGCCAACAACAAGACTTCCTGGGAAACACCATATATTTT.

This clonotype was detected many times. V gene TRBV12-3 or TRBV12-4 combines with J gene TRBJ1-6; 7 nucleotides agree with TRBD1. The V gene end was trimmed by 5 bases and the J gene end by 0 bases; junction bases not matched to a gene: 13. The CDR3 sequence is 19 residues long. CDR3 sequence (DNA): TGTGCCAGCAGTACTCAGACAGGGCGACAGAGCTCCTATAATTCACCCCTCCACTTT. Its translation: CASSTQTGRQSSYNSPLHF.

This clonotype was observed at least ten times. The chain joins TRBV7-2 to TRBJ1-5; perhaps TRBD1 as D (5 bases). This CDR3 has 14 residues. Germline V CDR1 and CDR2: SGHTA, FQGNSA. V shed 5 bases and J shed 6 bases, with 14 bases lying between them. CDR3 nucleotides: TGTGCCAGCAGCGCACTGGGACCGAGTCAGCCCCAGCATTTT. The encoded protein is CASSALGPSQPQHF.

With respect to this clonotype: A much larger clone sits a single nucleotide away, making a read error possible. CDR3 amino acids: CSVDTGIGYSPLHF. The CDR3 coding sequence is TGCAGCGTCGATACAGGGATTGGTTATTCACCCCTCCACTTT. The V call is TRBV29-1, the J call TRBJ1-6, with D tentatively TRBD1 (6 bases). The CDR3 spans 14 residues. Per the germline V gene, CDR1 is SQVTM and CDR2 is ANQGSEA. With 6 bases removed from V and 8 bases from J, the gap between germline ends came to 17 bases.

This clonotype was counted many times. The chain employs TRBV12-3 or TRBV12-4 and TRBJ2-2; D uncertain. The ends were cut back, 1 base at V and 6 bases at J, with 6 bases in the middle. The CDR3 spans 13 residues. The CDR3 protein is CASSLGVAGELFF. In DNA, the CDR3 is TGTGCCAGCAGTTTAGGAGTGGCCGGGGAGCTGTTTTTT.

This clonotype has more than one count but fewer than ten. V and J are TRBV4-1 and TRBJ1-3; no definite D call. CDR1 MGHRA and CDR2 YSYEKL come from the germline V gene. V was pared by 4 bases and J by 5 bases, with 15 bases between. This CDR3 contains 15 residues. DNA of the CDR3: TGCGCCAGCAGCCTCCGGGCCCTACTGAGAAACACCATATATTTT. Amino acids: CASSLRALLRNTIYF.

This clonotype turned up a few times. Mismatch with germline at one junction end may stem from a read error. The chain employs TRBV3-1 and TRBJ2-4; 7 nucleotides align to TRBD1. CDR1 and CDR2 (germline): LGHDT, YNNKEL (reference sequence). The CDR3 totals 16 residues. The CDR3 here is CASSQGITGAKNIKYF. The CDR3 DNA follows: TGTGCCAGCAGCCAAGGGATAACAGGGGCCAAAAACATTAAGTACTTC.

The V gene is TRBV20-1, the J gene TRBJ2-7, with a possible D match to TRBD2 (6 bases). The V gene's germline CDR1 is DFQATT and CDR2 SNEGSKA (reference sequence). Trimming removed 6 bases at V and 3 bases at J, with 15 bases between. CDR3 length: 13 amino acids. CDR3 in DNA: TGCAGTGCCAATGGCGGGATCGGCTACGAGCAGTACTTC. This sequence encodes CSANGGIGYEQYF.

The chain carries TRBV5-1 and TRBJ2-7, with 10 bases fitting TRBD1. Germline V gene data show CDR1 as SGHRS and CDR2 as YFSETQ. CDR3 length: 13 residues. V lost 6 bases, J lost 7 bases, and 7 bases stayed unmatched. The CDR3 region has the DNA TGCGCCAGCACCGAGACAGGGGGCGGGGAGCAGTACTTC. Translated: CASTETGGGEQYF.

The chain joins TRBV28 to TRBJ2-5, with 11 bases matching TRBD2. The V gene end was trimmed by 6 bases and the J gene end by 5 bases; junction bases not matched to a gene: 11. Germline-derived CDR1 and CDR2 are MDHEN and SYDVKM. The CDR3 runs to 16 residues. CDR3 coding DNA: TGTGCCAGCAGCTCCCTTGGGGCTAGCGGGGGGGAGACCCAGTACTTC. Its protein product is CASSSLGASGGETQYF.

There are many counts of this clonotype. The chain recombines TRBV6-1 with TRBJ2-2, with D tentatively TRBD1 or TRBD2 (6 bases each). V lost 7 bases, J lost 6 bases, and 18 bases lay in between. The CDR3 totals 15 residues. Germline V lookup: CDR1 MNHNS, CDR2 SASEGT. Written as DNA, the CDR3 is TGTGCCAGCACCACGGGGGCGCTGGGTCCCGGGGAGCTGTTTTTT. Its protein product is CASTTGALGPGELFF.

There are many counts of this clonotype. The J gene is TRBJ2-7, the V gene TRBV9; D is unclear. V was cut by 3 bases and J by 2 bases, with 6 bases left in between. This CDR3 comprises 12 residues. The V gene's germline CDR1 is SGDLS and CDR2 YYNGEE. The CDR3 bases are TGTGCCAGCAGCGGCAAAACCTACGAGCAGTACTTC. This translates into CASSGKTYEQYF.